This TCR beta chain stems from a study of breast tumors, draining lymph nodes, adjacent tissues. Study findings and constraints: Tumor repertoires ranked between lymph nodes and nontumor tissue in diversity, with V and J gene preferences.

The CDR3 is 15 residues long. Germline CDR1 LGHNA, CDR2 YNFKEQ. V lost 1 base to trimming and J lost 8 bases; unmatched junction nucleotides: 7. In this sample, this clonotype turned up many times. Its matching antigen is unknown. TCRdb redid the calling of the multiplex PCR reads with MiXCR, one entry per CDR3 protein. The sample lists roughly 120,000 distinct CDR3 sequences, around 20% occurring once. Axillary draining lymph nodes of breast cancer patients supplied the node samples. The rearrangement joins TRBV4-2 to TRBJ2-1, with TRBD2 identical over 8 bases. The sequencing input was axillary lymph node tissue. This clonotype originated in a female donor with breast cancer. Some clones in this sample may be carry-over from other donors' samples. The CDR3 DNA reads TGTGCCAGCAGCCAAGCTGTCGGGAGGGTTGATGAGCAGTTCTTC. This encodes CASSQAVGRVDEQFF.